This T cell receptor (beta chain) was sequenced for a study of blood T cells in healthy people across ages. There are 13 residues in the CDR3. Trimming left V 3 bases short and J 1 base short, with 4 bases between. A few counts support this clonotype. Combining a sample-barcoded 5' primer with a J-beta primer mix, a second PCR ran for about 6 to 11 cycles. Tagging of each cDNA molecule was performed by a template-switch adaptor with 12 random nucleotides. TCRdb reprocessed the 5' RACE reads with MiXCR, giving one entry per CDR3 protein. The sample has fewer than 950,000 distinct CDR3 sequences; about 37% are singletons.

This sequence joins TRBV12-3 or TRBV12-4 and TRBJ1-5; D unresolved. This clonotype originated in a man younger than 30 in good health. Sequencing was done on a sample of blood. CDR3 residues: CASSFFSNQPQHF. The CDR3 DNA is TGTGCCAGCAGTTTTTTCAGCAATCAGCCCCAGCATTTT.